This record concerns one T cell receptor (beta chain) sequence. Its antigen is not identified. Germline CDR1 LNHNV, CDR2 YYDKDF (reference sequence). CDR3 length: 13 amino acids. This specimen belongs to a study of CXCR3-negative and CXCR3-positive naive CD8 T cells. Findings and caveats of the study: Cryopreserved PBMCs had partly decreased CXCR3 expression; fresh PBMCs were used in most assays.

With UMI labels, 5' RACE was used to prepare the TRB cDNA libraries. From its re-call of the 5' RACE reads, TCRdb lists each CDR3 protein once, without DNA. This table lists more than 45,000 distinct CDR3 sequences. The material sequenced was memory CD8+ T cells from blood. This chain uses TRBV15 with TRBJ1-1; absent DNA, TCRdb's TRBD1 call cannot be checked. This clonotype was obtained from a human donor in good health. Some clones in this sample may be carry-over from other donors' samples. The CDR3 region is CATSRVDSPEAFF.